The clone carrying this T cell receptor beta chain has more than one count but fewer than ten. Its antigen is undetermined. The sample comes from a study of T cell repertoires in cytomegalovirus infection. Germline V lookup: CDR1 ENHRY, CDR2 SYGVKD. There are 13 residues in the CDR3. V gave up 3 bases and J gave up 0 bases, with 5 bases separating them. Regarding the study as a whole: The ex vivo response was dominated by HLA-C-restricted CMV-specific TCR beta clonotypes.

MiXCR, applied by TCRdb to the reads, yields one record per CDR3 protein. The sample consists of approximately 630,000 distinct CDR3 sequences, roughly 24% of them appearing once. The V and J genes are TRBV10-3 and TRBJ1-1; D remains unclear. The receptor was derived from a human donor in good health (CMV status not recorded). Some clones in this sample may be carry-over from other donors' samples. Material: CD8+ T cells from PBMCs. As DNA, the CDR3 is TGTGCCATCAGTGAATCACTGAACACTGAAGCTTTCTTT. Amino acid sequence: CAISESLNTEAFF.